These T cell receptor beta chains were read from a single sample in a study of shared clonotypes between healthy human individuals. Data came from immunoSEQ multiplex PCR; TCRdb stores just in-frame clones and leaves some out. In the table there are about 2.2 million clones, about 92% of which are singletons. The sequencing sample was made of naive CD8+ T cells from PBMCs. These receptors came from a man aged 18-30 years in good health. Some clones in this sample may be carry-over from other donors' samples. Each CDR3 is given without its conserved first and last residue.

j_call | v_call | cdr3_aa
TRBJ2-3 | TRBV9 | ASSPEVWSSTDTQY
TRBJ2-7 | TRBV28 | ASSFRQDIQQY
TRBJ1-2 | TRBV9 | ASSGELDRVRGYT
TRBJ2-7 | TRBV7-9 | ASSPRSGREQY
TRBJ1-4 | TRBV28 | ASSRLLGGNEKLF
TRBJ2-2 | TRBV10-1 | ASSRTGDAGELF
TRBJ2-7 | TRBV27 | ASSLTSGSYEQY
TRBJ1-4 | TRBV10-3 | AISEGAGTPEKLF
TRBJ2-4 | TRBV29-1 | SVKLLTVKNIQY
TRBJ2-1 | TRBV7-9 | ASSPGGDEQF
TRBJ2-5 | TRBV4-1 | ASSQGLVGETQY
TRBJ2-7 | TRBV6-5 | ASSYSMVNSRYEQY
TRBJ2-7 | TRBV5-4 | ASSLAWDNSYEQY
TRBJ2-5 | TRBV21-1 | ASSKAPHRVETQY
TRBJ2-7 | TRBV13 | ASSLGRELNEQY
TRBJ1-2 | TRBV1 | TSSQATPGPGYRGYT
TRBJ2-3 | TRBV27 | ASSLVGPAPDTQY
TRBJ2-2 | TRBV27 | ASSLSDRTASMNTGELF
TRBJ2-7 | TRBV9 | ASSGLADYEQY
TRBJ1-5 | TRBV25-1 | ASSLGRGDQPQH
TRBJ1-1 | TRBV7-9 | ASSWTGDTEAF
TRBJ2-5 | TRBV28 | ASRRTGDLQETQY
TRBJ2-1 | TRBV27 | ASSLTDLGEQF
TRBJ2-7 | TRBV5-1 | ASSWGPGTGDGAGAPGQY
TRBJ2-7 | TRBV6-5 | ASRILGQNSYEQY
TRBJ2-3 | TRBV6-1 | ASSEYRGNTDTQY
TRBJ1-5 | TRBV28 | AAASTRGAVGTQH
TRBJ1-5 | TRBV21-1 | AITRGSNQPQH
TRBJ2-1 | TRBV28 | ASSPTRSSYNEQF
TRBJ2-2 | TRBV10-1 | ASSESTEPTGELF
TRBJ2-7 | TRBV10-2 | ATTTSPQGAHEQY
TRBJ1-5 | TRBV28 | ASRTGGQPQH
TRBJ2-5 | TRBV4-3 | ASSQDGREQETQY
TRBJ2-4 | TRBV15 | ATSRPTSAFENIQY
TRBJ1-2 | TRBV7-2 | ASSYSRGGYGYT
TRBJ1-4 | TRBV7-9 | ASRATSNEKLF
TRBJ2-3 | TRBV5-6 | ASSFGRGAGGMDTQY
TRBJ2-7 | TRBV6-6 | ASSPNTWGKSEQY
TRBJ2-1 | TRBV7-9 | ASSSTAGGTHNEQF
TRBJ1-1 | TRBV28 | ASSFGGENTEAF
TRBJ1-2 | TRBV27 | ASSLRTGSYGYT
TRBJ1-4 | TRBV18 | ASSHEDYNEKLF
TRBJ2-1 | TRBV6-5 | ASSTGSGGDNEQF
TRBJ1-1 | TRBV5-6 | ASSLGTRVYTEAF
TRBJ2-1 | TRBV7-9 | ASRPVGSSYNEQF
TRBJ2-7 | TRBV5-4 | ASSLDRGFYEQY
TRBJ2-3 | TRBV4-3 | ASSQSSGSPDTQY
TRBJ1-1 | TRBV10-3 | AISEGVGENTEAF
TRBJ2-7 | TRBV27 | ASSPGTVYEQY
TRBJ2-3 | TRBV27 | ASSPGWGTDTQY
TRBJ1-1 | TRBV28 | ASSLSGSSTEAF
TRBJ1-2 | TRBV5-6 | ASSLETGLLGGYT
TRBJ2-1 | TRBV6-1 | ASNYRTSTWFEQF
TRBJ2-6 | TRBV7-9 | ASSSGPGANVLT
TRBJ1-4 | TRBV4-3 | ASSQDGQGHAEKLF
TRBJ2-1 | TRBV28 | ASTLLAYNEQF